This entry is about one T cell receptor (beta chain). The sample comes from a study of cytomegalovirus exposure and HLA in healthy donors. Germline CDR1 reads KGHSH; CDR2 reads LQKENI. V shed 4 bases, J shed 3 bases, and the junction held 5 bases outside the gene matches. CDR3 length: 17 residues. A multiplex PCR was run with 60 Vbeta primers and 13 Jbeta primers. Here immunoSEQ multiplex PCR was the method, and the copy in TCRdb shows in-frame clones only, minus some. Its table lists under 90,000 clones. The chain has TRBV18 and TRBJ2-3, with 15 bases fitting TRBD2. The material sequenced was PBMCs. This clonotype originated in a man between 50 and 59 years old in good health and CMV-seropositive. The CDR3 loop is CASSRPGLAGGTDTQYF. CDR3 coding DNA: TGTGCCAGCTCACGCCCGGGACTAGCGGGAGGAACAGATACGCAGTATTTT.